The 9 T cell receptor beta chains presented below share a single source sample, sequenced in a study of shared clonotypes between healthy human individuals. This table comes from immunoSEQ multiplex PCR, and its TCRdb copy is limited to in-frame clones, with some not included. In the table there are about 1.5 million clones, more than 95% of which are singletons. The source material was naive CD4+ T cells sorted from blood. The subset was: CD45RA+ positively selected. These receptor sequences come from a man aged 30 to 39 in good health.

V usage is TRBV5-6 and J usage is TRBJ1-2, with 11 bases lining up with TRBD1. Losses at the gene ends were 2 bases for V and 7 bases for J; bases not matched to a gene: 4. The CDR3 covers 14 residues. The germline V gene has CDR1 SGHDT and CDR2 YYEEEE. As DNA, the CDR3 is TGTGCCAGCAGCTTCCGGGACAGGGGGTCTGGCTACACCTTC. It codes for CASSFRDRGSGYTF.

The chain links TRBV6-5 to TRBJ1-2; D gene uncertain. The germline V gene has CDR1 MNHEY and CDR2 SVGAGI. The CDR3 has 13 residues. V was clipped by 0 bases and J by 5 bases, with 7 bases between them. The CDR3 nucleotides read TGTGCCAGCAGTTACTCGATAGCTTATGGCTACACCTTC. Translating it yields CASSYSIAYGYTF.

The chain carries TRBV5-8 and TRBJ2-1, with TRBD2 identical over 12 bases. Germline CDR1 SGHTS, CDR2 YDEGEE. The CDR3 runs 17 residues. V dropped 0 bases and J dropped 2; count of bases not matched to a gene: 3. CDR3: CASSLGGLAGPYNEQFF. The CDR3 nucleotides read TGTGCCAGCAGCTTGGGAGGACTAGCGGGACCCTACAATGAGCAGTTCTTC.

The chain couples TRBV11-2 to TRBJ2-5, with D perhaps TRBD1 (5 bases). The length of the CDR3 is 14 residues. Looked up from germline, CDR1 is SGHAT and CDR2 is FQNNGV. The ends were cut back, 3 bases at V and 2 bases at J, with 10 bases in the middle. Written as DNA, the CDR3 is TGTGCCAGCAGCTTCTCCCCAGGGCAAGAGACCCAGTACTTC. The encoded protein is CASSFSPGQETQYF.

The V call is TRBV10-1, the J call TRBJ1-1, with D possibly matching TRBD1 (5 bases). The germline V gene encodes CDR1 WNHNN and CDR2 SYGVQD (reference sequence). The CDR3 has 16 amino acids. V was pared by 0 bases and J by 2 bases, with 13 bases between. The CDR3 DNA reads TGCGCCAGCAGTGAGTCGATCGGCGGGGGTAACACTGAAGCTTTCTTT. It specifies CASSESIGGGNTEAFF.

The chain combines TRBV16 with TRBJ1-4; unclear D gene. Germline V CDR1 and CDR2: KGHSY, FQNENV. This CDR3 has 14 residues. Trimming removed 4 bases at V and 7 bases at J, with 13 bases between. In DNA form, the CDR3 reads TGTGCCAGCAGCCTCATTAGGCAACCTGAAAAACTGTTTTTT. It codes for CASSLIRQPEKLFF.

The chain combines TRBV6-1 with TRBJ2-1; 10 nucleotides line up with TRBD2. V shed 8 bases, J shed 5 bases, and the junction held 6 bases outside the gene matches. CDR1 MNHNS and CDR2 SASEGT come from the germline V gene. This CDR3 region has 14 residues. The CDR3 coding sequence is TGTGCCAGCTCGCCGGGACTAGCGAACAATGAGCAGTTCTTC. It is translated as CASSPGLANNEQFF.

The V and J genes are TRBV18 and TRBJ2-6; D uncertain. Per germline, CDR1 KGHSH and CDR2 LQKENI. The V end lost 6 bases, the J end lost 5 bases, and 8 bases lay between the germline ends. This CDR3 spans 13 amino acids. DNA for the CDR3: TGTGCCAGCTCCCCCGGAAGGGCCAACGTCCTGACTTTC. Protein product: CASSPGRANVLTF.

The J gene is TRBJ2-7, the V gene TRBV11-2; 10 bases map to TRBD2. Germline V gives CDR1 SGHAT, CDR2 FQNNGV. Germline trimming cut 5 bases from V and 5 bases from J; bases unmatched to any gene: 9. The CDR3 contains 15 residues. The CDR3 nucleotides read TGTGCCAGCAGCCGTCTAGCGGGAGTTTGGAACGAGCAGTACTTC. Amino acid sequence: CASSRLAGVWNEQYF.